The TCR beta chain under discussion was sequenced for a study of blood T cell repertoires in COVID-19. TCRdb's table, derived via immunoSEQ multiplex PCR, lists solely in-frame clones and lacks some. The sample has roughly 150,000 clones, 81% seen once. This clone appeared a few times. The source is a woman between 40 and 55 years old with acute COVID-19. Source material: PBMCs or T cells enriched from blood (not recorded which).

The CDR3 loop is CASSQNRGGRDGYTF. CDR3 in DNA: TGCGCCAGCAGTCAAAACAGGGGGGGAAGGGATGGCTACACCTTC. This chain links TRBV23-1 with TRBJ1-2; TRBD1 aligns across 8 bases. TRBV23-1 is placed among ORFs of uncertain function. Unmatched junction bases numbered 8, after V lost 2 bases and J lost 6 bases. The CDR3 sequence is 15 residues long.